Presented here are 20 T cell receptor beta chains from one specimen sequenced in a study of blood T cell repertoires in COVID-19 (dated by TCRdb to between 2020 and 2021). Libraries were made using the immunoSEQ multiplex PCR assay. TCRdb re-hosts the immuneACCESS table, in-frame sequences only. Its copies lack some clones; in the studies checked, an unresolved V gene accounts for under half of them, and the cause for the rest is not known. The sample data list some 200,000 clones, and about 83% of these were observed just once. The ten largest clones represent approximately 8% of the sample. Sequenced input: peripheral blood. Receptor source: a woman in her forties or fifties with active or convalescent COVID-19.

The CDR3 nucleotides read TGTGCCAGCAGCTCTGGGGGGGGCCGGACCTACGAGCAGTACGTC. Its protein is CASSSGGGRTYEQYV. The chain links TRBV7-8 to TRBJ2-7; the D gene is possibly TRBD2 (7 bases). Trimming pared 4 bases from V and 2 bases from J, leaving 15 bases between. The length of the CDR3 is 15 residues. Germline CDR1 and CDR2: SGHVS and FQNEAQ.

This rearrangement joins TRBV6-6 to TRBJ2-7; D may be TRBD1 (5 bases). CDR3 length: 12 amino acids. V dropped 4 bases and J dropped 3 bases, with 7 bases sitting between them. Germline CDR1 is MNHNY and CDR2 is SVGAGI (reference sequence). The CDR3 loop reads CASSSDSYEQYF. The CDR3 DNA is TGTGCCAGCAGTTCCGACAGCTACGAGCAGTACTTC.

The chain couples TRBV5-1 to TRBJ2-5, with 12 bases aligning to TRBD2. Trimming at V came to 4 bases and at J to 2 bases, leaving 6 bases not matched to a gene. Germline loops: CDR1 SGHRS, CDR2 YFSETQ. This CDR3 contains 16 residues. CDR3 sequence reads: CASSLKTSGGQETQYF. For the CDR3, the DNA is TGCGCCAGCAGCCTGAAGACTAGCGGGGGTCAAGAGACCCAGTACTTC.

This chain uses TRBV27 with TRBJ2-7; D is unclear. The CDR3 spans 15 residues. Trimming took 5 bases from V and 3 from J, leaving 17 bases between them. Germline values: CDR1 MNHEY, CDR2 SMNVEV (reference sequence). CDR3 protein: CASSPTRYTIYEQYV. For the CDR3, the DNA is TGTGCCAGCAGTCCGACAAGATATACCATCTACGAGCAGTACGTC.

The chain is built from TRBV28 and TRBJ2-1; weak D call: TRBD2 (6 bases). Germline values: CDR1 MDHEN, CDR2 SYDVKM. This CDR3 has 13 amino acids. Trimming took 10 bases from V and 14 from J, leaving 24 bases between them. CDR3 protein: CATYLRGGEREFF. DNA of the CDR3: TGTGCCACCTATCTTAGGGGAGGTGAGAGGGAGTTCTTC.

In this sample, this clone turned up a few times. The chain links TRBV11-3 to TRBJ1-1, with 7 nucleotides matching TRBD1. The V and J ends lost 5 bases and 2 bases, in that order; junction bases with no gene match: 11. CDR1 and CDR2 (germline): SGHNT, YENEEA. The CDR3 spans 16 residues. The DNA of the CDR3 is TGTGCCAGCAGCCACACAGGGGAGGTTCCAAACACTGAAGCTTTCTTT. Amino acid sequence: CASSHTGEVPNTEAFF.

This sequence joins TRBV21-1 and TRBJ1-1; the table calls TRBD1, which could not be checked here. TRBV21-1 is given as a pseudogene. The CDR3 is 19 amino acids. CDR3 in amino acids: CASSRQQQGKTRRNTEAFF. The CDR3 DNA follows: TGTGCCAGCAGCAGACAGCAACAGGGTAAAACGCGGAGAAACACTGAAGCTTTCTTT.

The rearrangement links TRBV10-3 to TRBJ2-7; D is perhaps TRBD2 (6 bases). Germline lookup yields CDR1 ENHRY and CDR2 SYGVKD. This CDR3 region has 14 residues. With 2 bases removed from V and 3 bases from J, the gap between germline ends came to 11 bases. As DNA, the CDR3 is TGTGCCATCAGTGAGATCGGGACTTTCTACGAGCAGTACTTC. This codes for CAISEIGTFYEQYF.

This clone came up a few times. The chain joins TRBV9 to TRBJ2-6; D unclear. V lost 0 bases and J 3 bases, leaving 7 bases between the germline ends. CDR1 is SGDLS, CDR2 YYNGEE, per germline. The CDR3 consists of 15 residues. CDR3 coding DNA: TGTGCCAGCAGCGTAGCGTGGAGTGGGGCCAACGTCCTGACTTTC. Translated: CASSVAWSGANVLTF.

CDR3 sequence reads: CASSLGLSRGYTF. The CDR3 region has the DNA TGTGCCAGCAGTTTAGGACTCAGTAGGGGCTACACCTTC. The genes are TRBV28 and TRBJ1-2; D not certain. The V end lost 2 bases, the J end lost 8 bases, and 12 bases lay between the germline ends. Germline lookup yields CDR1 MDHEN and CDR2 SYDVKM. The CDR3 contains 13 residues.

This sequence joins TRBV18 and TRBJ2-3; TRBD1 is a possible D gene (6 bases). Deletions cut 4 bases from V and 5 bases from J, with 19 bases between. The germline V gene has CDR1 KGHSH and CDR2 LQKENI. This CDR3 contains 16 residues. The CDR3 sequence: CASSLLKQGGRDTQYF. In DNA form, the CDR3 reads TGTGCCAGCTCACTACTAAAACAGGGTGGGAGAGATACGCAGTATTTT.

The chain is built from TRBV9 and TRBJ2-1; 13 nucleotides line up with TRBD2. Germline lookup yields CDR1 SGDLS and CDR2 YYNGEE. Unmatched junction bases numbered 5, after V lost 2 bases and J lost 6 bases. The CDR3 length is 16 residues. The CDR3 is CASSVGLAGALNEQFF. CDR3 bases: TGTGCCAGCAGCGTTGGACTAGCGGGAGCTCTCAATGAGCAGTTCTTC.

The chain joins TRBV28 to TRBJ2-1; tentatively, D is TRBD2 (5 bases). This CDR3 has 13 residues. The germline V gene encodes CDR1 MDHEN and CDR2 SYDVKM. Trimming removed 3 bases at V and 6 bases at J, with 9 bases between. DNA for the CDR3: TGTGCCAGCAGTTTCCTAGCCGGCAATGAGCAGTTCTTC. This encodes CASSFLAGNEQFF. Combining the CDR3 with reference TRBV28 and TRBJ2-1 gives the whole variable domain DVKVTQSSRYLVKRTGEKVFLECVQDMDHENMFWYRQDPGLGLRLIYFSYDVKMKEKGDIPEGYSVSREKKERFSLILESASTNQTSMYLCASSFLAGNEQFFGPGTRLTVL.

The rearrangement links TRBV18 to TRBJ2-1; a weak D match, TRBD2 (6 bases). The ends were cut back, 2 bases at V and 5 bases at J, with 7 bases in the middle. The length of the CDR3 is 13 residues. CDR1 is KGHSH, CDR2 LQKENI, per germline. The CDR3 region has the DNA TGTGCCAGCTCACCAGGACTAAACAATGAGCAGTTCTTC. It encodes CASSPGLNNEQFF.

This chain uses TRBV7-2 with TRBJ1-1; possibly TRBD1 for D (5 bases). The CDR3 consists of 13 residues. CDR1 SGHTA and CDR2 FQGNSA come from the germline V gene. Trimming took 1 base from V and 4 from J, leaving 7 bases between them. The CDR3 DNA follows: TGTGCCAGCAGCTTAGGCAGGGCCACTGAAGCTTTCTTT. The encoded protein is CASSLGRATEAFF.

This clone was observed a few times. The sample contains more than one DNA sequence encoding this CDR3. V gene TRBV28 combines with J gene TRBJ1-3; D perhaps matches TRBD1 (5 bases). V lost 5 bases, J lost 0 bases, and 11 bases lay in between. The CDR3 length is 15 residues. Germline CDR1 and CDR2: MDHEN and SYDVKM. In DNA form, the CDR3 reads TGTGCCAGCAGTCCTCCCGGGGGCTCTGGAAACACCATATATTTT. Translating gives CASSPPGGSGNTIYF.

This chain uses TRBV13 with TRBJ2-1, with 11 bases identical to TRBD2. With 3 bases clipped from V and 3 bases from J, the junction kept 4 bases outside the gene matches. Per germline, CDR1 PRHDT and CDR2 FYEKMQ (reference sequence). The CDR3 loop spans 16 amino acids. The CDR3 reads CASSFLAGGHYNEQFF. The CDR3, as DNA: TGTGCCAGCAGCTTCTTAGCGGGGGGGCACTACAATGAGCAGTTCTTC. Full variable domain (missing parts from reference TRBV13 and TRBJ2-1): AAGVIQSPRHLIKEKRETATLKCYPIPRHDTVYWYQQGPGQDPQFLISFYEKMQSDKGSIPDRFSAQQFSDYHSELNMSSLELGDSALYFCASSFLAGGHYNEQFFGPGTRLTVL.

The rearrangement uses TRBV19 and TRBJ2-1; D is possibly TRBD2 (6 bases). The CDR3 consists of 13 residues. Germline V gives CDR1 LNHDA, CDR2 SQIVND (reference sequence). The ends were cut back, 7 bases at V and 10 bases at J, with 17 bases in the middle. Here the CDR3 reads CASKLGTRGEQFF. The CDR3 region has the DNA TGTGCCAGTAAACTGGGGACTCGCGGAGAGCAGTTCTTC.

This clone was observed once. The chain has TRBV3-1 (or the pseudogene TRBV3-2) and TRBJ1-3; TRBD1 matches at 7 bases. CDR3 length: 17 residues. Per germline, CDR1 LGHDT and CDR2 YNNKEL (reference sequence). Trimming cost V 1 base and J 1 base; bases outside gene matches: 7. The DNA of the CDR3 is TGTGCCAGCAGCCAAGGTTTGGCAGGGGGATCTGGAAACACCATATATTTT. Protein sequence: CASSQGLAGGSGNTIYF.

V and J are TRBV4-2 and TRBJ1-1, with D unclear. Germline CDR1 and CDR2: LGHNA and YNFKEQ. The CDR3 extends over 16 amino acids. Trimming cost V 1 base and J 0 bases, with 12 bases left between them. CDR3: CASSQAQFLLNTEAFF. DNA for the CDR3: TGTGCCAGCAGCCAAGCACAGTTTCTCTTGAACACTGAAGCTTTCTTT.